This T cell receptor beta chain was recovered during a study of blood T cell repertoires in COVID-19. The wider study: Some COVID-19 samples were acute and others convalescent; all came from the United States, Italy and Spain. T cells, B-cell-depleted T cells, or PBMCs supplied cDNA or gDNA.

Clones were read by immunoSEQ multiplex PCR, and TCRdb kept only the in-frame ones, dropping some. This table holds about 180,000 clones, about 90% found once. The CDR3 contains 16 residues. Germline lookup yields CDR1 KGHSH and CDR2 LQKENI. The junction had 5 bases not matched to a gene; V was cut back by 4 bases and J by 4 bases. This chain joins TRBV18 and TRBJ2-1; 12 nucleotides agree with TRBD2. Sequenced sample: peripheral blood. This receptor was identified in a man in his forties with active or convalescent COVID-19. CDR3 region: CASSQETSGGYNEQFF. DNA of the CDR3: TGTGCCAGCTCACAAGAAACTAGCGGGGGGTACAATGAGCAGTTCTTC.